A selection of T cell receptor beta chains follows, all from one sample in a study of T cell repertoires in cytomegalovirus infection. Via MiXCR, TCRdb re-called the reads, giving one row per CDR3 protein. The data contain under 200,000 distinct CDR3 sequences, about a fifth of them singletons. For these TCRs, the target antigens are not known. The specimen was CD8+ T cells from cultured PBMCs, collected from culture after CMV antigen stimulation. The receptors shown here come from a human donor in good health (CMV status not recorded). Some clones in this sample may be carry-over from other donors' samples. The CDR3 runs from the conserved cysteine through the conserved F or W. The order of the fields is CDR3 protein, CDR3 DNA, clone size, J gene, D gene, V gene. A D gene is named only where the DNA matches it firmly. The size of a clone is reported for some rows only, either as once, few or many, or as a class for expanded clones.

CASSNNRGRDTQYF TGTGCCAGCAGCAACAACAGGGGGCGTGATACGCAGTATTTT many TRBJ2-3 TRBD1 TRBV7-2
CASSPSGPVNTEAFF TGCGCCAGCAGCCCCTCAGGACCGGTCAACACTGAAGCTTTCTTT few TRBJ1-1 NA TRBV5-1
CASAERPGGSYNEQFF TGTGCCAGCGCCGAACGTCCAGGGGGGTCCTACAATGAGCAGTTCTTC few TRBJ2-1 NA TRBV7-3
CASSLFRAGSPLHF TGTGCCAGCAGTTTATTCAGGGCCGGTTCACCCCTCCACTTT few TRBJ1-6 NA TRBV27
CASSESPNYEQYF TGCGCCAGCAGTGAGAGTCCCAACTACGAGCAGTACTTC NA TRBJ2-7 NA TRBV10-2
CSAQTGDGTGELFF TGCAGTGCCCAGACAGGGGACGGAACCGGGGAGCTGTTTTTT NA TRBJ2-2 TRBD1 TRBV20-1
CASSYLRGFNSPLHF TGTGCCAGCAGTTACCTACGAGGCTTTAATTCACCCCTCCACTTT NA TRBJ1-6 NA TRBV6-2/TRBV6-3
CASSYSSYREIDEQFF TGTGCCAGCAGTTACTCGAGTTATAGGGAGATCGATGAGCAGTTCTTC NA TRBJ2-1 NA TRBV6-2/TRBV6-3
CASSPNPPAYEQYF TGTGCCAGCAGCCCTAATCCACCGGCCTACGAGCAGTACTTC few TRBJ2-7 NA TRBV7-2
CASSTAGDPDQPQHF TGTGCCAGCAGCACCGCAGGGGACCCGGATCAGCCCCAGCATTTT few TRBJ1-5 NA TRBV11-2
CASSTTNLYEQYF TGTGCCAGCAGTACGACTAATTTGTACGAGCAGTACTTC NA TRBJ2-7 NA TRBV12-3/TRBV12-4
CASSPFEGDIIQETQYF TGTGCCAGCAGCCCATTTGAGGGGGACATTATACAAGAGACCCAGTACTTC many TRBJ2-5 NA TRBV7-9
CASGNYPWGDEQFF TGTGCCAGCGGAAATTACCCCTGGGGCGATGAGCAGTTCTTC NA TRBJ2-1 NA TRBV6-2/TRBV6-3
CASSEDRGLVYGYTF TGTGCCAGCAGCGAGGACAGGGGGCTGGTCTATGGCTACACCTTC NA TRBJ1-2 TRBD1 TRBV7-9
CASSLGHEQYF TGTGCCAGCAGCTTAGGCCACGAGCAGTACTTC few TRBJ2-7 NA TRBV11-1
CASSLRGGSSDTQYF TGTGCCAGCAGCTTACGGGGGGGGAGCTCAGATACGCAGTATTTT few TRBJ2-3 TRBD2 TRBV7-2
CASSPILRFAERNTEAFF TGTGCCAGCAGTCCCATACTGCGTTTCGCGGAAAGGAACACTGAAGCTTTCTTT few TRBJ1-1 NA TRBV12-3/TRBV12-4
CASSYLTSGGYEQYF TGTGCCAGCAGTTACCTGACTAGCGGGGGCTACGAGCAGTACTTC NA TRBJ2-7 TRBD2 TRBV6-5
CASNFEGNTGELFF TGTGCCAGCAACTTCGAGGGAAACACCGGGGAGCTGTTTTTT NA TRBJ2-2 NA TRBV12-3/TRBV12-4
CASSLFHPGAKNSQYF TGTGCCAGCAGCTTATTCCACCCGGGAGCCAAAAACAGTCAGTACTTC NA TRBJ2-4 NA TRBV7-8
CASSIERDYNEQFF TGTGCCAGTAGTATCGAACGGGACTACAATGAGCAGTTCTTC few TRBJ2-1 NA TRBV19
CASSSLQGGGNSPLHF TGTGCCAGCAGCTCCCTACAGGGAGGGGGGAATTCACCCCTCCACTTT once TRBJ1-6 NA TRBV7-9
CASSLGAAGGPRLNEQFF TGTGCCAGCAGCTTAGGTGCGGCGGGGGGGCCTAGATTGAATGAGCAGTTCTTC many TRBJ2-1 TRBD2 TRBV7-2
CASSQGILGQGRPYEQYF TGCGCCAGCAGCCAAGGAATACTTGGTCAGGGGAGACCCTACGAGCAGTACTTC NA TRBJ2-7 NA TRBV4-1
CASSYPIDPGPDPHEQYF TGTGCCAGCAGCTACCCTATTGACCCGGGACCCGACCCCCACGAGCAGTACTTC NA TRBJ2-7 NA TRBV7-9
CASSSRSGTPSPYEQYF TGTGCCAGCAGCTCGCGTAGTGGAACACCCTCCCCTTACGAGCAGTACTTC few TRBJ2-7 NA TRBV13
CASSLSVHLPQHF TGTGCCAGCAGTTTATCCGTACATTTGCCCCAGCATTTT NA TRBJ1-5 NA TRBV27